The 22 T cell receptor beta chains given below trace back to one sample, sequenced in a study of T cells after yellow fever vaccination. TCRdb reprocessed the 5' RACE reads with MiXCR, giving one entry per CDR3 protein. The data contain around 350,000 distinct CDR3 sequences, over 5% of them singletons. The sample was PBMCs, taken 5 days after the yellow fever booster vaccination. Receptor source: a young man who received the YFV17D yellow fever vaccine.

The chain carries TRBV28 and TRBJ2-5; 8 bases fit TRBD2. V shed 4 bases, J shed 5 bases, and the junction held 6 bases outside the gene matches. Germline assignment: CDR1 MDHEN and CDR2 SYDVKM. This CDR3 is 14 amino acids long. CDR3 region: CASSWSGSKETQYF. CDR3 nucleotides: TGTGCCAGCAGTTGGAGCGGGAGTAAGGAGACCCAGTACTTC.

This clonotype was picked up a small number of times. J is TRBJ2-4 and V is TRBV6-2 or TRBV6-3, with a possible D match to TRBD2 (6 bases). The CDR3 runs 17 residues. Trimming took off 0 bases at V and 0 bases at J, with 12 bases between the two ends. The V gene's germline CDR1 is MNHEY and CDR2 SVGEGT. The CDR3 DNA is TGTGCCAGCAGTTACTCGGGTAGCGGCCAAGCCAAAAACATTCAGTACTTC. Protein product: CASSYSGSGQAKNIQYF.

The chain has TRBV3-1 and TRBJ2-7, with TRBD2 identical over 15 bases. The CDR3 spans 17 residues. Germline V gives CDR1 LGHDT, CDR2 YNNKEL (reference sequence). V was pared by 0 bases and J by 4 bases, with 4 bases of the junction left unmatched. The CDR3 is CASSQEMGLAGGYEQYF. The CDR3 nucleotides are TGTGCCAGCAGCCAAGAAATGGGACTAGCGGGAGGTTACGAGCAGTACTTC.

The table lists this clonotype with a few counts. CDR3 nucleotide sequence: TGTGCCAGCAGTCATAGCGGGAGACTAAATGAGCAGTTCTTC. This codes for CASSHSGRLNEQFF. V is TRBV7-9 and J is TRBJ2-1; 9 bases line up with TRBD2. The germline gives CDR1 SEHNR, CDR2 FQNEAQ (reference sequence). The CDR3 covers 14 residues. Trimming took 6 bases from V and 7 from J; bases not matched to a gene: 7.

This clonotype was observed a handful of times. J is TRBJ2-2 and V is TRBV28; 11 bases fit TRBD1. The CDR3 runs 15 residues. The ends lost 7 bases at V and 4 bases at J; junction bases unmatched: 5. CDR1 is MDHEN and CDR2 is SYDVKM in the germline V gene. The CDR3 loop reads CASTIGTGGTGELFF. The DNA of the CDR3 is TGTGCCAGCACCATCGGGACAGGGGGCACCGGGGAGCTGTTTTTT.

The genes are TRBV29-1 and TRBJ1-2; TRBD1 matches at 8 bases. CDR1 and CDR2 from the germline V gene are SQVTM and ANQGSEA. V shed 5 bases and J 2 bases; nucleotides not matched to a gene: 10. The CDR3 is 15 residues long. The CDR3 reads CSVLGVRTGNYGYTF. Here the CDR3 DNA reads TGCAGCGTTTTAGGAGTTAGGACAGGGAACTATGGCTACACCTTC.

A few counts support this clonotype. This chain uses TRBV9 with TRBJ2-3; D ambiguous. CDR1 and CDR2 (germline): SGDLS, YYNGEE. The CDR3 runs to 14 residues. V lost 4 bases to trimming and J lost 3 bases, with 12 bases between them. This CDR3 is CASSSRPVTDTQYF. The CDR3 DNA sequence: TGTGCCAGCAGCTCTCGCCCCGTTACAGATACGCAGTATTTT.

This clonotype was seen only a few times. The CDR3 DNA reads TGTGCCAGCCGGAGGCAGTCACAAGAGACCCAGTACTTC. Translation gives CASRRQSQETQYF. This sequence joins TRBV19 and TRBJ2-5; perhaps TRBD2 as D (5 bases). Germline-derived CDR1 and CDR2 are LNHDA and SQIVND (reference sequence). V was cut by 9 bases and J by 2 bases, with 13 bases left in between. The CDR3 length is 13 residues.

This clonotype was observed a few times. The gene calls are TRBV29-1 and TRBJ1-1; 7 nucleotides agree with TRBD1. CDR3 length: 14 amino acids. Germline CDR1 is SQVTM and CDR2 is ANQGSEA. Unmatched junction bases numbered 7, after V lost 1 base and J lost 5 bases. CDR3 residues: CSVEAGRGGTEAFF. CDR3 bases: TGCAGCGTTGAAGCGGGCAGGGGGGGAACTGAAGCTTTCTTT.

This clonotype was counted only a few times. V and J are TRBV24-1 and TRBJ2-7, with D perhaps matching TRBD1 or TRBD2 (5 bases each). The germline gives CDR1 KGHDR, CDR2 SFDVKD. V lost 8 bases and J 5 bases, leaving 12 bases between the germline ends. The CDR3 runs 12 residues. The DNA for the CDR3 is TGTGCCACCAAGCCCCGGGGCGACGAGCAGTACTTC. It translates to CATKPRGDEQYF.

This clonotype was counted between two and nine times. This chain connects TRBV7-2 to TRBJ2-6, with D maybe TRBD2 (6 bases). Germline values: CDR1 SGHTA, CDR2 FQGNSA. V shed 7 bases and J shed 0 bases, with 22 bases lying between them. The CDR3 runs to 19 residues. The CDR3, as DNA: TGTGCCAGCACCGGCCGGGGAGGAGGGACGGGCTCTGGGGCCAACGTCCTGACTTTC. Residues: CASTGRGGGTGSGANVLTF.

This clonotype was recorded a few times. V gene TRBV12-3 or TRBV12-4 combines with J gene TRBJ2-1, with D maybe TRBD1 (6 bases). The V end was cut by 5 bases, the J end by 13 bases, with 18 bases between. The CDR3 is made up of 13 amino acids. CDR3 bases: TGTGCCAGCAGTATTACCACCGACAGGCCCCAGTTCTTC. As protein: CASSITTDRPQFF.

This chain uses TRBV6-1 with TRBJ1-2, with no clear D. The V end was cut by 6 bases, the J end by 0 bases, with 14 bases between. There are 15 residues in the CDR3. Germline CDR1 reads MNHNS; CDR2 reads SASEGT. The CDR3 nucleotides read TGTGCCAGCAGCCCTTTGGCCACAACTAACTATGGCTACACCTTC. It translates to CASSPLATTNYGYTF.

V usage is TRBV30 and J usage is TRBJ1-5; weak D call: TRBD1 (6 bases). CDR3 length: 13 residues. Trimming took off 5 bases at V and 7 bases at J, with 15 bases between the two ends. The germline V gene encodes CDR1 GTSNPN and CDR2 SVGIG (reference sequence). Written as DNA, the CDR3 is TGTGCCTGGGATGAGGGGGGCGGGCAGCCCCAGCATTTT. Protein: CAWDEGGGQPQHF.

This sequence joins TRBV20-1 and TRBJ1-6, with D tentatively TRBD1 (6 bases). Trimming took off 6 bases at V and 10 bases at J, with 16 bases between the two ends. The germline CDR1 and CDR2 sequences are DFQATT and SNEGSKA (reference sequence). The CDR3 totals 13 residues. This chain's CDR3 is CSAWGGAGSPLHF. CDR3 sequence (DNA): TGCAGTGCATGGGGGGGGGCAGGATCACCCCTCCACTTT.

This clonotype was picked up a small number of times. The J gene is TRBJ2-2, the V gene TRBV24-1; D possibly corresponds to TRBD2 (5 bases). V shed 4 bases and J shed 1 base, with 9 bases lying between them. Germline lookup yields CDR1 KGHDR and CDR2 SFDVKD. This CDR3 is 15 amino acids long. The CDR3 region is CATSETRENTGELFF. The DNA for the CDR3 is TGTGCCACCAGTGAAACACGGGAGAACACCGGGGAGCTGTTTTTT.

At least ten counts were recorded for this clonotype. V is TRBV29-1 and J is TRBJ2-1, with 10 bases lining up with TRBD1. CDR1 SQVTM and CDR2 ANQGSEA come from the germline V gene. V was clipped by 1 base and J by 4 bases; unmatched bases: 1. The CDR3 consists of 14 residues. The DNA for the CDR3 is TGCAGCGTTGAAGCGGGACAGGGGTACAATGAGCAGTTCTTC. Its translation: CSVEAGQGYNEQFF.

Of note for this clonotype: At one end, the junction sequence differs from germline, possibly due to a read error. The V and J genes are TRBV20-1 and TRBJ2-7, with TRBD2 matching over 12 bases. Germline CDR1 DFQATT, CDR2 SNEGSKA (reference sequence). The length of the CDR3 is 12 residues. CDR3 bases: TGCAGTGCCAAAGGGGGACTAGCGGGTTGCCGCTTC. Translating gives CSAKGGLAGCRF.

This clonotype was picked up many times. The J gene is TRBJ2-5, the V gene TRBV6-5; TRBD2 might be the D (7 bases). The germline CDR1 and CDR2 sequences are MNHEY and SVGAGI. V lost 7 bases to trimming and J lost 6 bases, with 18 bases between them. The CDR3 is made up of 14 amino acids. The CDR3 DNA reads as TGTGCCAGCACCAGACTAGGGGGGGGAAAGACCCAGTACTTC. Amino acids: CASTRLGGGKTQYF.

This clonotype turned up a few times. This chain joins TRBV18 and TRBJ2-3, with 7 bases identical to TRBD2. CDR3 size: 15 residues. The germline V gene encodes CDR1 KGHSH and CDR2 LQKENI. V was pared by 7 bases and J by 5 bases, with 12 bases of the junction left unmatched. CDR3 protein: CASFKDRGTIDTQYF. The CDR3 DNA follows: TGTGCCAGCTTCAAAGACAGAGGGACTATAGATACGCAGTATTTT.

This clonotype was seen more than once but under ten times. This sequence joins TRBV7-8 and TRBJ2-1; the D gene could be TRBD1 or TRBD2 (6 bases each). This CDR3 has 16 residues. Germline CDR1 is SGHVS and CDR2 is FQNEAQ. Trimming cost V 7 bases and J 7 bases, with 23 bases left between them. The CDR3 nucleotides are TGTGCCAGCACTCAAGGGGGGACTCCCCTCTCGAATGAGCAGTTCTTC. Translating gives CASTQGGTPLSNEQFF.

About this clonotype: The junction departs from the called germline gene at one end, perhaps through a read error. The chain uses TRBV5-1 and TRBJ1-4, with a tentative D call TRBD1 (5 bases). CDR3 length: 14 residues. The germline V gene encodes CDR1 SGHRS and CDR2 YFSETQ. The CDR3 spells CASSLEGPGGELIF. In DNA form, the CDR3 reads TGCGCCAGCAGCTTGGAGGGGCCTGGGGGGGAACTGATTTTT.